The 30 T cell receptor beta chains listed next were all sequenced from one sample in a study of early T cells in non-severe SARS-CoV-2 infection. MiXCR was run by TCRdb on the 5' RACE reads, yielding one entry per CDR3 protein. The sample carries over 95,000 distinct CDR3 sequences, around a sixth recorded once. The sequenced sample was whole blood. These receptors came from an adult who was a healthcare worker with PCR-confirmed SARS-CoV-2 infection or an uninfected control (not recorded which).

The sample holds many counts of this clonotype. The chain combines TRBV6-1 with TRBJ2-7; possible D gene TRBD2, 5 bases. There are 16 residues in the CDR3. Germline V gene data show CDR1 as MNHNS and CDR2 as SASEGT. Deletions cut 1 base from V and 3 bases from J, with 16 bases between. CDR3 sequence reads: CASSEEESRGFYEQYF. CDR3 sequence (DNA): TGTGCCAGCAGTGAAGAGGAAAGTCGAGGGTTCTACGAGCAGTACTTC.

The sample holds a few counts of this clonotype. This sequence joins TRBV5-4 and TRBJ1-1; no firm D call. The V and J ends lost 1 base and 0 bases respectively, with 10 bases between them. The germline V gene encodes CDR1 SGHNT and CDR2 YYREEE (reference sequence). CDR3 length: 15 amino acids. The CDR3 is CASSLLPVMNTEAFF. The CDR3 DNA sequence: TGTGCCAGCAGCTTGTTACCCGTAATGAACACTGAAGCTTTCTTT.

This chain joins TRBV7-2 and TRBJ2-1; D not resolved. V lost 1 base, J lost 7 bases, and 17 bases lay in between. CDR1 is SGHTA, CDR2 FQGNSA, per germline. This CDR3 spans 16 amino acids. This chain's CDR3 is CASSLVGSPIYNEQFF. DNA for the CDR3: TGTGCCAGCAGCTTAGTTGGCTCGCCGATCTATAATGAGCAGTTCTTC.

CDR3 sequence (DNA): TGTGCCAGCAGCCTTGACTGGGGATTCTACGAGCAGTACTTC. Its protein is CASSLDWGFYEQYF. The chain joins TRBV7-9 to TRBJ2-7; D uncertain. Germline CDR1 reads SEHNR; CDR2 reads FQNEAQ (reference sequence). V was shortened by 5 bases and J by 3 bases, with 14 bases between the two germline ends. The CDR3 contains 14 residues.

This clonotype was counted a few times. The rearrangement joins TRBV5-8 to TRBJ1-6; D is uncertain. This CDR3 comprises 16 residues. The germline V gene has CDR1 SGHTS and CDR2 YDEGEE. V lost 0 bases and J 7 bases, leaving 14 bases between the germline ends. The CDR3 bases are TGTGCCAGCAGCTTGGGGTACGGTCGAGAGAATTCACCCCTCCACTTT. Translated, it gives CASSLGYGRENSPLHF.

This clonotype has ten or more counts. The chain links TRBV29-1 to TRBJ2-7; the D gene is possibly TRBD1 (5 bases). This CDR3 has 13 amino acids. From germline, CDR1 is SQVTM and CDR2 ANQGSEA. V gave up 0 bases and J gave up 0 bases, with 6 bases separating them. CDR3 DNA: TGCAGCGTTGAAGACAGGGCCTCCTACGAGCAGTACTTC. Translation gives CSVEDRASYEQYF.

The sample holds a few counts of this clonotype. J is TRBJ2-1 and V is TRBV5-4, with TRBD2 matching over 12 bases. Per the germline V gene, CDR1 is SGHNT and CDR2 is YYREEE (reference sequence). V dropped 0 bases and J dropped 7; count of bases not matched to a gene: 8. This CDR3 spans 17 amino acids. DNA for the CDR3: TGTGCCAGCAGCTTGGCCCTAGCTAGCGGGGGGGTAAATGAGCAGTTCTTC. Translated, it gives CASSLALASGGVNEQFF.

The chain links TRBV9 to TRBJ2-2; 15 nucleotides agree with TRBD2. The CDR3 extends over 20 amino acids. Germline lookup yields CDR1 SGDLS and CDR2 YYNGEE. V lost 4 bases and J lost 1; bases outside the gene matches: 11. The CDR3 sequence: CASSPLPGLAGGRNTGELFF. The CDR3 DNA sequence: TGTGCCAGCAGCCCCCTGCCGGGACTAGCGGGGGGCCGGAACACCGGGGAGCTGTTTTTT.

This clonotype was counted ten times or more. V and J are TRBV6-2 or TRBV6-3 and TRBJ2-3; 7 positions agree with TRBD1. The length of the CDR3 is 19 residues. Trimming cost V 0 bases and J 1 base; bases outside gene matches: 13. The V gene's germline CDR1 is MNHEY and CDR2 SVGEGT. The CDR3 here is CASSYSIRRTGKRTDTQYF. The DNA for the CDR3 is TGTGCCAGCAGTTACTCGATACGGCGGACAGGCAAACGCACAGATACGCAGTATTTT.

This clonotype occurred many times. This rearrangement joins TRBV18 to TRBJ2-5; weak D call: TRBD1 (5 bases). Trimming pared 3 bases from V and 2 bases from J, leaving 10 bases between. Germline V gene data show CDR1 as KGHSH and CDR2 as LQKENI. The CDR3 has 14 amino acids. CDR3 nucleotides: TGTGCCAGCTCACCGGACATAACACAAGAGACCCAGTACTTC. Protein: CASSPDITQETQYF.

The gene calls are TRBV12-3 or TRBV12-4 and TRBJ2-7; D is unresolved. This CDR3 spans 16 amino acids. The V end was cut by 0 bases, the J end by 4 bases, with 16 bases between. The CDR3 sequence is CASSLALAGVFYEQYF. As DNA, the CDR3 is TGTGCCAGCAGTTTAGCGCTGGCTGGGGTCTTTTACGAGCAGTACTTC.

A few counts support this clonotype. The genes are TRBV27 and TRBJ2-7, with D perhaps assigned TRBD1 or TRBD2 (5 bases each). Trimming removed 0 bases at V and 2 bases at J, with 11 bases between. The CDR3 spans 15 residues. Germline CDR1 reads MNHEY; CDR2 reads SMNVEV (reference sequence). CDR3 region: CASSLSGTGAYEQYF. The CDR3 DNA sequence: TGTGCCAGCAGTTTATCTGGGACGGGCGCCTACGAGCAGTACTTC.

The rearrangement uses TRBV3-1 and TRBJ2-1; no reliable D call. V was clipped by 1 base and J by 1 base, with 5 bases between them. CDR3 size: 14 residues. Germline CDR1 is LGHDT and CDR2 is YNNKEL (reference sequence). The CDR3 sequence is CASSQAISYNEQFF. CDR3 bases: TGTGCCAGCAGCCAAGCTATTTCCTACAATGAGCAGTTCTTC.

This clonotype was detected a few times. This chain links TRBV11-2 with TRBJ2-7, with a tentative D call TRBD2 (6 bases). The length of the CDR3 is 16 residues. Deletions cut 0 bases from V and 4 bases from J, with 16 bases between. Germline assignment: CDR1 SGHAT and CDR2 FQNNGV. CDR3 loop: CASSLDPADGGYEQYF. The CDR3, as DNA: TGTGCCAGCAGCTTAGACCCGGCGGACGGAGGGTACGAGCAGTACTTC.

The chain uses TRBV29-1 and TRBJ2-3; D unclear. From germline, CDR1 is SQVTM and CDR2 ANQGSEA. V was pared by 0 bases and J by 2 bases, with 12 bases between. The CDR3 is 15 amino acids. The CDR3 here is CSVEDSRGFTDTQYF. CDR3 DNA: TGCAGCGTTGAAGACTCTCGAGGTTTCACAGATACGCAGTATTTT.

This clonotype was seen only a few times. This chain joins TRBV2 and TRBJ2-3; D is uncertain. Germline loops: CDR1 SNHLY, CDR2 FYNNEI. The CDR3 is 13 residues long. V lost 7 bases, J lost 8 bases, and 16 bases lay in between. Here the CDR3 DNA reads TGTGCCAGCACCCGGGCCCTGGACGGTACGCAGTATTTT. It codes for CASTRALDGTQYF.

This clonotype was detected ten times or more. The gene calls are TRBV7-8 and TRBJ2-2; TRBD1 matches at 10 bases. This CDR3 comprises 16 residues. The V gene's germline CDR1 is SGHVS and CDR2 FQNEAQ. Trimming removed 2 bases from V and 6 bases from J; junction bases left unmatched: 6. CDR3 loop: CASSLLRDRGAGELFF. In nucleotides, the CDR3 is TGTGCCAGCAGCTTATTAAGGGACAGGGGTGCCGGGGAGCTGTTTTTT.

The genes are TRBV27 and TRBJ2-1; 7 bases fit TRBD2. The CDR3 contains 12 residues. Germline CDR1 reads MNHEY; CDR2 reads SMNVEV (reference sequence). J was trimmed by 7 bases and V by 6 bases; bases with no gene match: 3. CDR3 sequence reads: CASSHGGNEQFF. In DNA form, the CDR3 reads TGTGCCAGCAGCCACGGGGGGAATGAGCAGTTCTTC.

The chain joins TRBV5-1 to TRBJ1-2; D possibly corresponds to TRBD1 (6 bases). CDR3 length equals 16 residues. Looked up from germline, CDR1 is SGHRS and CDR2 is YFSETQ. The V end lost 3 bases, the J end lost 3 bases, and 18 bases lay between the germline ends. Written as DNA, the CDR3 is TGCGCCAGCAGCTCGGGACAAACGGCCGGGGACTATGGCTACACCTTC. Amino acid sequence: CASSSGQTAGDYGYTF.

Written as DNA, the CDR3 is TGCAGTGCCGGGGACCCCAAAAGGACAGATACGCAGTATTTT. It translates to CSAGDPKRTDTQYF. The rearrangement joins TRBV20-1 to TRBJ2-3; D is tentatively TRBD1 or TRBD2 (5 bases each). The V end was cut by 6 bases, the J end by 3 bases, with 16 bases between. CDR3 length equals 14 residues. CDR1 DFQATT and CDR2 SNEGSKA come from the germline V gene (reference sequence).

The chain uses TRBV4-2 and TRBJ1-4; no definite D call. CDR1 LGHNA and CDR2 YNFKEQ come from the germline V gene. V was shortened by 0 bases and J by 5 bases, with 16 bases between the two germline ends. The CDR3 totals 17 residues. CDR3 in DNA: TGTGCCAGCAGCCAAGATCGCGCGCTCAGAACGAATGAAAAACTGTTTTTT. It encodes CASSQDRALRTNEKLFF.

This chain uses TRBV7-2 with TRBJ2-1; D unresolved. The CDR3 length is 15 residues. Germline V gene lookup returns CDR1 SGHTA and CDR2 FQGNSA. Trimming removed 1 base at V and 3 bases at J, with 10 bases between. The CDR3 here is CASSLGADIYNEQFF. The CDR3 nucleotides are TGTGCCAGCAGCTTAGGTGCGGATATCTACAATGAGCAGTTCTTC.

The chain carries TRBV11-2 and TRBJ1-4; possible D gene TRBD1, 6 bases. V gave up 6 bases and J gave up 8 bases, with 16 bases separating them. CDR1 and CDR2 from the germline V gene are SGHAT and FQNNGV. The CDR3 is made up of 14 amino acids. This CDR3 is CASSDDRLREKLFF. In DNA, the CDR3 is TGTGCCAGCAGTGATGACAGGTTGAGAGAAAAACTGTTTTTT. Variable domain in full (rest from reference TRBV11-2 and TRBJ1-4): EAGVAQSPRYKIIEKRQSVAFWCNPISGHATLYWYQQILGQGPKLLIQFQNNGVVDDSQLPKDRFSAERLKGVDSTLKIQPAKLEDSAVYLCASSDDRLREKLFFGSGTQLSVL.

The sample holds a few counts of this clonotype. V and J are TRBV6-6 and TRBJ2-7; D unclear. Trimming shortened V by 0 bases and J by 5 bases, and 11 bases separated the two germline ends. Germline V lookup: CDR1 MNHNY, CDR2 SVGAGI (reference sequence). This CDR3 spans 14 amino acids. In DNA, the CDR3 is TGTGCCAGCAGTTACTCTCAAGGTACCCACGAGCAGTACTTC. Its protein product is CASSYSQGTHEQYF.

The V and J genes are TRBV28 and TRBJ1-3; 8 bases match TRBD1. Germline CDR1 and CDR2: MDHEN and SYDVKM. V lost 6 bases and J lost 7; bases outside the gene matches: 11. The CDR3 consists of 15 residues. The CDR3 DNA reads TGTGCCAGCAGCATTTGGACAGGGAGCATGAACACCATATATTTT. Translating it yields CASSIWTGSMNTIYF.

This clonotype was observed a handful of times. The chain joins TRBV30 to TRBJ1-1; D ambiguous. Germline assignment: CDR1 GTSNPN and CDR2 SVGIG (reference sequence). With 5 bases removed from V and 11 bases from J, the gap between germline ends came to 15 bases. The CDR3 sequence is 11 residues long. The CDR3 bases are TGTGCCTGGTCCAAATCGATTTCGGCTTTCTTT. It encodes CAWSKSISAFF.

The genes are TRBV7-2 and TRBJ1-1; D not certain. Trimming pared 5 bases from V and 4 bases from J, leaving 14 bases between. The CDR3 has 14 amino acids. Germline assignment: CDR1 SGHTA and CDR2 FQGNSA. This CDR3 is CASSPRTELTEAFF. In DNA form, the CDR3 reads TGTGCCAGCAGCCCCCGGACCGAACTCACTGAAGCTTTCTTT.

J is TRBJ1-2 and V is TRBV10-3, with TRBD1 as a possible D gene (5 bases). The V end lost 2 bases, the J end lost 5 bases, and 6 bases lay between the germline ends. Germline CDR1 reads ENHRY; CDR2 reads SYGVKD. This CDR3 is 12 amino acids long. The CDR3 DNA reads TGTGCCATCAGTGAGGAGGGGTATGGCTACACCTTC. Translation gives CAISEEGYGYTF.

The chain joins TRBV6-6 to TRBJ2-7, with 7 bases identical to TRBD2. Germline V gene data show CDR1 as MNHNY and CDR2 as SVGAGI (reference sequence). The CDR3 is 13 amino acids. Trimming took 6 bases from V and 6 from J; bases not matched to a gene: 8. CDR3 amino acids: CASRKAGPIEQYF. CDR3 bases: TGTGCCAGCAGGAAAGCGGGACCCATCGAGCAGTACTTC.

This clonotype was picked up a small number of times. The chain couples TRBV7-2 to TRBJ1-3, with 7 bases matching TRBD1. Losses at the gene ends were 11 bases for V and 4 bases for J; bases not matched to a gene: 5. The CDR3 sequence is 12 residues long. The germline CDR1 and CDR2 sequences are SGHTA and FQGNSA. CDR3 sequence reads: CAARGPGNTIYF. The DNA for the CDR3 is TGTGCCGCGAGGGGGCCCGGAAACACCATATATTTT.